This record looks at one T cell receptor (beta chain) sequence and its context. The antigen remains undetermined. The record originates from a study of cytomegalovirus exposure and HLA in healthy donors. General study findings and limits: Presence/absence results assume similar sequencing depth per donor, which may not hold. Some highly shared sequence variants likely arose as a pipeline artifact.

Germline V gene lookup returns CDR1 MGHRA and CDR2 YSYEKL. V lost 5 bases, J lost 1 base, and 11 bases lay in between. This CDR3 is 14 amino acids long. The PCR employed 60 Vbeta primers together with 13 Jbeta primers. TCRdb keeps only in-frame clones here, not all; method: immunoSEQ multiplex PCR. The sample yields approximately 200,000 clones, 70% to 90% seen once. Healthy bone marrow donors supplied every sample. Donors likely had unrecorded immune exposures despite being nominally healthy when sampled. The rearrangement links TRBV4-1 to TRBJ1-1; D may be TRBD1 (6 bases). Sequencing was carried out using PBMCs. The TCR originated in a human donor in good health. CDR3 region: CASSWGGGNTEAFF. The CDR3 DNA is TGCGCCAGCAGCTGGGGAGGGGGGAACACTGAAGCTTTCTTT.